This entry features one T cell receptor (beta chain) sequence. Its target is not known. Sequenced by immunoSEQ multiplex PCR; TCRdb stores in-frame clones only, minus some. Among more than 95,000 clones listed, approximately 95% were seen once. The V gene end was trimmed by 4 bases and the J gene end by 2 bases; junction bases not matched to a gene: 6. The CDR3 totals 17 residues. In germline, CDR1 is SGHDN, CDR2 FVKESK. This specimen comes from a study of cytomegalovirus exposure and HLA in healthy donors. Study-wide points: TCR clusters originating in the first cohort tended to co-occur in the 100 to 150 validation repertoires, according to a later analysis.

The rearrangement uses TRBV14 and TRBJ2-3; 13 bases fit TRBD2. Sequencing input: PBMCs. The receptor was derived from a young man in good health and CMV-seronegative. CDR3 DNA: TGTGCCAGCAGCCCGCCGGGACTAGCGGGGTACACAGATACGCAGTATTTT. Translated, it gives CASSPPGLAGYTDTQYF.